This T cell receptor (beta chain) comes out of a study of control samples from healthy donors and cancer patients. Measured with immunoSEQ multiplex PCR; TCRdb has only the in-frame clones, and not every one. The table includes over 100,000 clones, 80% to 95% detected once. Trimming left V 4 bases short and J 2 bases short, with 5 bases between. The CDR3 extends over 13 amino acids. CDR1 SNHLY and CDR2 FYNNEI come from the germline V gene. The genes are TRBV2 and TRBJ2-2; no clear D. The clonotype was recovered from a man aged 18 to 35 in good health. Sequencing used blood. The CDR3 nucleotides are TGTGCCAGCAGTGTAACCAACACCGGGGAGCTGTTTTTT. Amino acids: CASSVTNTGELFF.